This T cell receptor (beta chain) was captured by sequencing in a study of control samples from healthy donors and cancer patients. Profiled with immunoSEQ multiplex PCR; TCRdb holds only in-frame clones, not every one. The table includes 80,000 to 100,000 clones, approximately 92% detected once. The ends lost 4 bases at V and 7 bases at J; junction bases unmatched: 5. In germline, CDR1 is SGHRS, CDR2 YFSETQ. The CDR3 contains 14 residues. Sequences were obtained from blood. The V gene is TRBV5-1, the J gene TRBJ1-2, with 12 bases lining up with TRBD1. This TCR was sampled from a human donor in good health. The donor label of this sample is uncertain. Here the CDR3 reads CASSPGQGASGYTF. The DNA for the CDR3 is TGCGCCAGCAGCCCGGGACAGGGGGCGTCTGGCTACACCTTC.